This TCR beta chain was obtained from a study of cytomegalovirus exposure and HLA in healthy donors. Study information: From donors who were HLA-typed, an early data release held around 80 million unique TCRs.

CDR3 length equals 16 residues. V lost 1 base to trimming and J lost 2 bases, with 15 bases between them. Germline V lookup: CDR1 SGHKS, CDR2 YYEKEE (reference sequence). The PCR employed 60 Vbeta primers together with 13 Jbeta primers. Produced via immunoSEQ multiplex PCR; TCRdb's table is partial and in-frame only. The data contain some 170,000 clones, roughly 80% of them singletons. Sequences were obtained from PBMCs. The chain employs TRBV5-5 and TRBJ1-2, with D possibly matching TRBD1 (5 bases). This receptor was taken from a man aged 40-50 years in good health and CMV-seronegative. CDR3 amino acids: CASSLFFWGENYGYTF. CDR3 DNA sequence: TGTGCCAGCAGCTTGTTCTTCTGGGGGGAAAACTATGGCTACACCTTC.